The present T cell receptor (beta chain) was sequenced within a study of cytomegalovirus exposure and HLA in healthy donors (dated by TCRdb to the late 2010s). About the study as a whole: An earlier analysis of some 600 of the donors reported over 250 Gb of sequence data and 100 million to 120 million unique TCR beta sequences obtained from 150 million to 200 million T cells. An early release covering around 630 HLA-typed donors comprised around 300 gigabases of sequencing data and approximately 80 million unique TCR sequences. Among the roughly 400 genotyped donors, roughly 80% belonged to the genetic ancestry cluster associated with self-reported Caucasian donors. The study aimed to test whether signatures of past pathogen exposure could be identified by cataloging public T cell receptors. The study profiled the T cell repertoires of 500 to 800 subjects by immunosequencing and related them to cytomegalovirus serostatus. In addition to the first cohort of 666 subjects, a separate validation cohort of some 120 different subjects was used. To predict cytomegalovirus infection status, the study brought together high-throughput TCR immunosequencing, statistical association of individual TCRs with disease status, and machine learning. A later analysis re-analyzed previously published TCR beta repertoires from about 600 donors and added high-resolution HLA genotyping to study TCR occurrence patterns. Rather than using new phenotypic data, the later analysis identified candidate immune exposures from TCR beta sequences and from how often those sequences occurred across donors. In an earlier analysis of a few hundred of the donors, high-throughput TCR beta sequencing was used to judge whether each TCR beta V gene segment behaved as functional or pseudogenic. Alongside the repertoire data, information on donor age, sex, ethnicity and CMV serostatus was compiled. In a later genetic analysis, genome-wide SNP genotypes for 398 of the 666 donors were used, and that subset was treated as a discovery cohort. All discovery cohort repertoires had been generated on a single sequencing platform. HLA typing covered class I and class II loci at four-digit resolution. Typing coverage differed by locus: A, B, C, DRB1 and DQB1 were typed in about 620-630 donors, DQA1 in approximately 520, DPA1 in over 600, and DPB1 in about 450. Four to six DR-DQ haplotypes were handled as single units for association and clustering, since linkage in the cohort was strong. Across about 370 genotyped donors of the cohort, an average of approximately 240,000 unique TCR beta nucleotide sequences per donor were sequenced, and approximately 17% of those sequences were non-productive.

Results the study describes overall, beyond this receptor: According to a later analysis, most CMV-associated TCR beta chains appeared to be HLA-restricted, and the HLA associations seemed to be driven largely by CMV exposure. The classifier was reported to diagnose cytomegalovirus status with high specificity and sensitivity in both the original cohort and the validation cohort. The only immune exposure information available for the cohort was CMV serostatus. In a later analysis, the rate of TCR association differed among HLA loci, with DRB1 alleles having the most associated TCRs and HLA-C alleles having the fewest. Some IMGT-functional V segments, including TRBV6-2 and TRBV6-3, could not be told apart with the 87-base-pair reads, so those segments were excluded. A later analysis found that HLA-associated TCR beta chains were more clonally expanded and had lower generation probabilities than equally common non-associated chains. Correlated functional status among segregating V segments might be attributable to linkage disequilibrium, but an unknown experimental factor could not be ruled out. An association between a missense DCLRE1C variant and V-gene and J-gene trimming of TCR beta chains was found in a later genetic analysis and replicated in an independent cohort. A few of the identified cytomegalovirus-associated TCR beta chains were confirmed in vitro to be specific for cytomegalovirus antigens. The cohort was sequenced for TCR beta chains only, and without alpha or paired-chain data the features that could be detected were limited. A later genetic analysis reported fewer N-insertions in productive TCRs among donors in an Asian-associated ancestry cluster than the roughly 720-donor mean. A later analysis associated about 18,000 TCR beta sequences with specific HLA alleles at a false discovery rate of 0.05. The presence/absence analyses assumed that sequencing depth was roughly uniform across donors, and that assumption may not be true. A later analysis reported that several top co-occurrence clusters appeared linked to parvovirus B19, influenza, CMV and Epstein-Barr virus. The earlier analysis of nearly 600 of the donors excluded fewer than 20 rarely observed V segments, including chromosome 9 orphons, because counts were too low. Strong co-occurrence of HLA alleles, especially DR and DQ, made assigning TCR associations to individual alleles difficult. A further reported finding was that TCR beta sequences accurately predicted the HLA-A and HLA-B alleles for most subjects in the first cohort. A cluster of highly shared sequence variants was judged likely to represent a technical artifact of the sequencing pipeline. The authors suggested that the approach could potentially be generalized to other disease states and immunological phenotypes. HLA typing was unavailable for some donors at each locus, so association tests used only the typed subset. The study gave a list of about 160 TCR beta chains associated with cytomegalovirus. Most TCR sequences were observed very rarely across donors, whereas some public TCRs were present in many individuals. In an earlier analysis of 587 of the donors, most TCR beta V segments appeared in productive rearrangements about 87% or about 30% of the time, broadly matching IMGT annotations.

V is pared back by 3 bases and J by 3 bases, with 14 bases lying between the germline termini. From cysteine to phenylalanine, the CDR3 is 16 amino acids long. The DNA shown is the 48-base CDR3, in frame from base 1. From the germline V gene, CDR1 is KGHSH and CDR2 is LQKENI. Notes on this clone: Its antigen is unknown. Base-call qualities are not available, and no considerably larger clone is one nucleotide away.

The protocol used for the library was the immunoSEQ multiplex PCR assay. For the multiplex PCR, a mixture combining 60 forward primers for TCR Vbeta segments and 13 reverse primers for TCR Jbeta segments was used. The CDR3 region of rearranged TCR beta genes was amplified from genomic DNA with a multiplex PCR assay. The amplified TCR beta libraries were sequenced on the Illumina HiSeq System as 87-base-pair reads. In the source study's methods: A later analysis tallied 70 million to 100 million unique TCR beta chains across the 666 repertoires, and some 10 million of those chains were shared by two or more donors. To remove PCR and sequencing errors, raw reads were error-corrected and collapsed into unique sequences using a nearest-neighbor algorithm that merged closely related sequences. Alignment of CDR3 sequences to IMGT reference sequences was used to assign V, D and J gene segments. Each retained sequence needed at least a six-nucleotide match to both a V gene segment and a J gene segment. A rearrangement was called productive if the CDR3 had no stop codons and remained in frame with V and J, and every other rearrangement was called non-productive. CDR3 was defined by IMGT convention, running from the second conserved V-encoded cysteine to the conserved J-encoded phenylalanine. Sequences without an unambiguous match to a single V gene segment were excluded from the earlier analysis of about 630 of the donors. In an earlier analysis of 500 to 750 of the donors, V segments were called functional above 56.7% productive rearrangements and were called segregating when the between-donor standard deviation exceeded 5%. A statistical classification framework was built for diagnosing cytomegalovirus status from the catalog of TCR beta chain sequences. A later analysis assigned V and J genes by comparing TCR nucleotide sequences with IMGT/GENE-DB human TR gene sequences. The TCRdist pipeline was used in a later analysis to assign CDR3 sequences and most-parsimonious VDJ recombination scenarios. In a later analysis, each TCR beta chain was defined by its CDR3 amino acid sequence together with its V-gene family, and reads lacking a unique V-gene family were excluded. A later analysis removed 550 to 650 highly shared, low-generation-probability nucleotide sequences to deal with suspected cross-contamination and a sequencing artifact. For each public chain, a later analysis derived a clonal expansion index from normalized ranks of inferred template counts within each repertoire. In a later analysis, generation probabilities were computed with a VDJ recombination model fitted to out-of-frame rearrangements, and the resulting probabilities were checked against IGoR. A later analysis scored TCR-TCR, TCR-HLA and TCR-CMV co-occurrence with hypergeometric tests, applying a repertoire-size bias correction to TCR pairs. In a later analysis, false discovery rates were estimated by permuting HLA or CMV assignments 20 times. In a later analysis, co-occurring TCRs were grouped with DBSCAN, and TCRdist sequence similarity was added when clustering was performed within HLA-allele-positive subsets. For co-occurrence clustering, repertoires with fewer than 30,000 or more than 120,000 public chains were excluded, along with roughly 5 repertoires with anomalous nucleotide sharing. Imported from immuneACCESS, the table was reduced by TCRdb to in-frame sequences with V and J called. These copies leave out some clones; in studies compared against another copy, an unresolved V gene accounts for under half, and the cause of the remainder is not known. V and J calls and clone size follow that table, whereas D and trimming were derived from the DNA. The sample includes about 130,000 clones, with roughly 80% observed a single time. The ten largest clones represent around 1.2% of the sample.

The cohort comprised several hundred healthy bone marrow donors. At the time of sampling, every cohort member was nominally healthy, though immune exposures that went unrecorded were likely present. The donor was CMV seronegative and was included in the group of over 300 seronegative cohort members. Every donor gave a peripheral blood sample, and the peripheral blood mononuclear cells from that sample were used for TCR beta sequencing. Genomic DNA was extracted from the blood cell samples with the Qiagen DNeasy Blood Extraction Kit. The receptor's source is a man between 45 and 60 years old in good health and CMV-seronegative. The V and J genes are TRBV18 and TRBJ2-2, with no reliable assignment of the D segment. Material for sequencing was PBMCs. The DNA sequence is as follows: TGTGCCAGCTCACCGTCTCAATACTCGTACACCGGGGAGCTGTTTTTT. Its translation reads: CASSPSQYSYTGELFF. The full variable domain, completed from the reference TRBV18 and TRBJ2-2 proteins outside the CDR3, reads NAGVMQNPRHLVRRRGQEARLRCSPMKGHSHVYWYRQLPEEGLKFMVYLQKENIIDESGMPKERFSAEFPKEGPSILRIQQVVRGDSAAYFCASSPSQYSYTGELFFGEGSRLTVL.